A selection of T cell receptor beta chains follows, all from one sample in a study of T cell changes during pregnancy in multiple sclerosis. Assay used: immunoSEQ multiplex PCR; TCRdb lists only in-frame clones, some missing. The profile shows some 41,000 clones, approximately 94% of them singletons. The sequencing used CD8+ T cells from peripheral blood mononuclear cells, collected in the third trimester of pregnancy. The receptors shown here come from a female donor with multiple sclerosis, enrolled in a pregnancy study. The CDR3 runs from the conserved cysteine through the conserved F or W. D genes are given only for firm matches.

J gene | V gene | D gene | CDR3 protein
TRBJ1-1 | TRBV4-1 | - | CASVEGWGESEAFF
TRBJ2-7 | TRBV29-1 | TRBD1 | CSVDGVSDRASYEQYF
TRBJ2-7 | TRBV6-5 | TRBD1 | CASSEGQGVYEQYF
TRBJ1-1 | TRBV5-1 | - | CASSLGQGHTEAFF
TRBJ2-1 | TRBV7-2 | - | CASSYLATYNEQFF
TRBJ2-3 | TRBV29-1 | TRBD1 | CSVPSNRGLGTDTQYF
TRBJ1-5 | TRBV19 | - | CAGSEDFYSNQPQHF
TRBJ1-2 | TRBV28 | - | CASSFGGNMATYYGYTF
TRBJ2-7 | TRBV30 | TRBD2 | CAWNPGLAGSSYEQYF
TRBJ2-3 | TRBV5-6 | TRBD2 | CASSAAGTDTQYF
TRBJ2-1 | TRBV27 | TRBD2 | CASASGRANRRINEQFF
TRBJ2-4 | TRBV7-8 | TRBD2 | CASSPGGVVQLAKNIQYF
TRBJ2-1 | TRBV19 | TRBD2 | CATGPGLDSYNEQFF
TRBJ2-7 | TRBV28 | - | CASSLGQGMGEQYF
TRBJ2-2 | TRBV7-9 | - | CASSRLRELFF